Each of the 6 T cell receptor beta chains below was sequenced from the same sample in a study of T-cell reconstitution after alpha-beta-depleted transplantation in children. Library preparation (for TCRbeta) was performed with unique molecular identifiers. Via MiXCR, TCRdb re-called the PCR reads, giving one row per CDR3 protein. This table has 200,000 to 250,000 distinct CDR3 sequences, more than 20% appearing once. The material was PBMCs, mostly from graft donor cells, obtained 360 days after TCRalphabeta/CD19-depleted stem cell transplant. Receptors originate from a female patient aged 2-10 years who had a stem cell transplant for congenital amegakaryocytic thrombocytopenia, so the T cells may come from the graft donor.

This clonotype was picked up a small number of times. The chain is built from TRBV2 and TRBJ1-1, with a tentative D call TRBD1 (5 bases). The CDR3 consists of 16 residues. The germline gives CDR1 SNHLY, CDR2 FYNNEI. V lost 1 base and J lost 5, with 17 bases in between. The CDR3 region has the DNA TGTGCCAGCAGTGAAGGACGCAGGGACCAAATTACTGAAGCTTTCTTT. This translates into CASSEGRRDQITEAFF.

This clonotype was observed a handful of times. The rearrangement joins TRBV6-5 to TRBJ2-5, with D unresolved. With 2 bases removed from V and 5 bases from J, the gap between germline ends came to 3 bases. Germline lookup yields CDR1 MNHEY and CDR2 SVGAGI. This CDR3 region has 11 residues. CDR3 sequence reads: CASSYAETQYF. CDR3 bases: TGTGCCAGCAGTTACGCGGAGACCCAGTACTTC.

In regard to this clonotype: A much larger clone is a single base away; this may be a read error. The chain uses TRBV27 and TRBJ1-1; D not certain. The germline gives CDR1 MNHEY, CDR2 SMNVEV (reference sequence). The CDR3 has 14 amino acids. Written as DNA, the CDR3 is TGTTCCAGCAGTTCCCGTCGGGATAACACTGAAGCTTTCTTT. Amino acids: CSSSSRRDNTEAFF.

Only a few counts were recorded for this clonotype. V gene TRBV6-2 or TRBV6-3 combines with J gene TRBJ2-5, with D possibly TRBD2 on 6 matching bases. V dropped 8 bases and J dropped 9 bases, with 13 bases sitting between them. The CDR3 contains 11 residues. Germline assignment: CDR1 MNHEY and CDR2 SVGEGT. The CDR3 DNA is TGTGCCAGCCGGACGGAGGGGTCCCAGTACTTC. Its translation: CASRTEGSQYF.

This clonotype turned up a few times. V gene TRBV4-3 combines with J gene TRBJ2-1, with unresolved D. V lost 0 bases and J 1 base, leaving 16 bases between the germline ends. Looked up from germline, CDR1 is LGHNA and CDR2 is YSLEER. The CDR3 totals 18 residues. This CDR3 is CASSQDPLERSSYNEQFF. The CDR3 DNA reads as TGCGCCAGCAGCCAAGACCCCCTCGAGCGCAGTTCCTACAATGAGCAGTTCTTC.

V and J are TRBV4-1 and TRBJ2-1, with TRBD2 identical over 9 bases. V trimming: 3 bases; J trimming: 0 bases; junction bases outside the gene matches: 9. The V gene's germline CDR1 is MGHRA and CDR2 YSYEKL. The CDR3 has 18 residues. CDR3 protein: CASSQELAGQSSYNEQFF. The CDR3 nucleotides are TGCGCCAGCAGCCAGGAACTAGCGGGCCAGAGCTCCTACAATGAGCAGTTCTTC.